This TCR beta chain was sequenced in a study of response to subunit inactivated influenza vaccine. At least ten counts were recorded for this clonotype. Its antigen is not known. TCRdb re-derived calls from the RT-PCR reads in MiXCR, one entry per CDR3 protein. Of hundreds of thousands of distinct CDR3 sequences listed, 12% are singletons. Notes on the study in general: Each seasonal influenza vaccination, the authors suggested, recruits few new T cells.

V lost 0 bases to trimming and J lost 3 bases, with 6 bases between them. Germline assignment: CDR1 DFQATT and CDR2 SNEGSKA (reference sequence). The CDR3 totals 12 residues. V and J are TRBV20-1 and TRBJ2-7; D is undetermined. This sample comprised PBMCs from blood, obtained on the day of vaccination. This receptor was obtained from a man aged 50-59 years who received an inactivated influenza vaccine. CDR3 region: CSARDNGYEQYF. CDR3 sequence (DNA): TGCAGTGCTAGAGATAACGGCTACGAGCAGTACTTC.